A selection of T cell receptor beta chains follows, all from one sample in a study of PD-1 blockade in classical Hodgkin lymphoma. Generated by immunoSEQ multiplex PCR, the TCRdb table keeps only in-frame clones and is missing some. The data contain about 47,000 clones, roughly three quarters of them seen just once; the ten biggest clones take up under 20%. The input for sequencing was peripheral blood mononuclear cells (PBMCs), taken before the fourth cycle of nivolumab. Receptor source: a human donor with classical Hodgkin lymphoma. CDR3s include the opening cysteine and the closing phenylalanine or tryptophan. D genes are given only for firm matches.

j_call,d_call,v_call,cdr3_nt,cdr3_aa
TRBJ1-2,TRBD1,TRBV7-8,TGTGCCAGCAGCTCATTACTTCGGACAGGGGGCTACACCTTC,CASSSLLRTGGYTF
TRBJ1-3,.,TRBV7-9,TGTGCCAGCAGCTTAGGTGACAGGCCTGGAAACACCATATATTTT,CASSLGDRPGNTIYF
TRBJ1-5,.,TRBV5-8,TGTGCCAGCAGCTTTCTGCCCAATAGCAATCAGCCCCAGCATTTT,CASSFLPNSNQPQHF
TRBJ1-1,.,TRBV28,TGTGCCAGCAGTTTGTGGTCGGAGGACACTGAAGCTTTCTTT,CASSLWSEDTEAFF
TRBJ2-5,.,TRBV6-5,TGTGCCAGCAGTTACGGGGGGGGCCTCCAAGAGACCCAGTACTTC,CASSYGGGLQETQYF
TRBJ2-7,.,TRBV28,TGTGCCAGCAGTTTAGAAGCGGCCTCGGGCGAGCAGTACTTC,CASSLEAASGEQYF
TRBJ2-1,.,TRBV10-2,TGCGCCAGCAGTGAGAGAGTAAGCGGGTTAAGTAATGAGCAGTTCTTC,CASSERVSGLSNEQFF
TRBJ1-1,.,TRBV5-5,TGTGCCAGCAGCGTTCTACAGCACACTGAAGCTTTCTTT,CASSVLQHTEAFF
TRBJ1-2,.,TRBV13,TGTGCCAGCAAGCAGGCAGCTAACTATGGCTACACCTTC,CASKQAANYGYTF
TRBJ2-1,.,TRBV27,TGTGCCAGCAGTTTACCGACAGGCTCCTACAATGAGCAGTTCTTC,CASSLPTGSYNEQFF
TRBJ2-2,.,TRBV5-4,TGTGCCAGCAGCTTTCAGGGCGGGGAGCTGTTTTTT,CASSFQGGELFF
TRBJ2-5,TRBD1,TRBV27,TGTGCCAGCAGTTTCATCAGGACAGGGGGCGTCGGGACCCAGTACTTC,CASSFIRTGGVGTQYF
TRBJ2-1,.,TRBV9,TGTGCCAGCAGCGTAGACGGTCATTCGAGCTCCTACAATGAGCAGTTCTTC,CASSVDGHSSSYNEQFF